Listed below are T cell receptor beta chains from one sample, sequenced in a study of T cell repertoires in cytomegalovirus infection. MiXCR, run by TCRdb on the reads, gives a single entry per CDR3 protein. The table shows hundreds of thousands of distinct CDR3 sequences, with approximately 11% occurring only once. Sample: PBMCs. The receptors were gathered from a human donor in good health (CMV status not recorded). Some clones in this sample may be carry-over from other donors' samples. The CDR3 runs from the conserved cysteine through the conserved F or W. The D gene is left open where the match is weak. The size of a clone is reported for some rows only, either as once, few or many, or as a class for expanded clones.

size: many
length: 13
V: TRBV5-4
J: TRBJ2-1
D: -
DNA: TGTGCCAGCAGCTTGGCTAGGGGTGATGAGCAGTTCTTC
CDR3: CASSLARGDEQFF

size: many
length: 15
V: TRBV7-9
J: TRBJ1-2
D: TRBD1
DNA: TGTGCCAGCAGCTTACTCGCCGGGACAGGGGGTGGCTACACCTTC
CDR3: CASSLLAGTGGGYTF

size: many
length: 13
V: TRBV19
J: TRBJ1-2
D: -
DNA: TGTGCCAGTAGCGAACAGGGAGATGATGGCTACACCTTC
CDR3: CASSEQGDDGYTF

size: many
length: 15
V: TRBV7-2
J: TRBJ2-1
D: -
DNA: TGTGCCAGCAGCTCGGTGACAGGCCTTCACAATGAGCAGTTCTTC
CDR3: CASSSVTGLHNEQFF

size: many
length: 15
V: TRBV7-3
J: TRBJ2-3
D: TRBD2
DNA: TGTGCCAGCAGCCTGACTAGCGGGAGCGCAGATACGCAGTATTTT
CDR3: CASSLTSGSADTQYF

size: many
length: 12
V: TRBV30
J: TRBJ1-1
D: -
DNA: TGTGCCCTGGTACGGGCTGGGACTGAAGCTTTCTTT
CDR3: CALVRAGTEAFF

size: many
length: 14
V: TRBV10-3
J: TRBJ2-5
D: TRBD2
DNA: TGTGCCATCTCGACGGGTAGCGGGGGTGAGACCCAGTACTTC
CDR3: CAISTGSGGETQYF

size: few
length: 14
V: TRBV5-7
J: TRBJ2-7
D: -
DNA: TGTGCCAGCAGCTTCAAAAGACCTCCCTACGAGCAGTACTTC
CDR3: CASSFKRPPYEQYF

size: few
length: 13
V: TRBV7-9
J: TRBJ1-2
D: -
DNA: TGTGCCAGCAGCCCCCCGGACGGGGGTGAGTCAACCTTC
CDR3: CASSPPDGGESTF

size: many
length: 13
V: TRBV10-3
J: TRBJ2-1
D: -
DNA: TGTGCCATCAGGGGGCCCTCCTACAATGAGCAGTTCTTC
CDR3: CAIRGPSYNEQFF

size: -
length: 16
V: TRBV28
J: TRBJ1-3
D: TRBD1
DNA: TGTGCCAGCACCCCACAGGGGAAGGGTTCTGGAAACACCATATATTTT
CDR3: CASTPQGKGSGNTIYF

size: many
length: 15
V: TRBV7-3
J: TRBJ1-1
D: -
DNA: TGTGCCAGCAGCTTAAGGCCCGGGTCGAACACTGAAGCTTTCTTT
CDR3: CASSLRPGSNTEAFF

size: -
length: 12
V: TRBV29-1
J: TRBJ1-2
D: -
DNA: TGCAGCGTTCAGCAGGGATTCTATGGCTACACCTTC
CDR3: CSVQQGFYGYTF

size: many
length: 12
V: TRBV28
J: TRBJ1-6
D: -
DNA: TGTGCCAGCAGTTTAGCGAATTCACCCCTCCACTTT
CDR3: CASSLANSPLHF

size: -
length: 15
V: TRBV5-1
J: TRBJ2-5
D: -
DNA: TGCGCCAGCAGCCGATCAGGGCCCGGGGGAGAGACCCAGTACTTC
CDR3: CASSRSGPGGETQYF

size: few
length: 16
V: TRBV15
J: TRBJ2-1
D: TRBD2
DNA: TGTGCCACCAGCAAGCCGGGACTAGCGGGAGCGGGTGAGCAGTTCTTC
CDR3: CATSKPGLAGAGEQFF

size: few
length: 13
V: TRBV5-6
J: TRBJ1-1
D: -
DNA: TGTGCCAGCACAGGACAGATTTTTACTGAAGCTTTCTTT
CDR3: CASTGQIFTEAFF

size: many
length: 18
V: TRBV11-2
J: TRBJ2-3
D: TRBD2
DNA: TGTGCCAGCAGCTTAGGCGGAGCTAACCTAGCGGACACAGATACGCAGTATTTT
CDR3: CASSLGGANLADTDTQYF

size: many
length: 17
V: TRBV28
J: TRBJ2-1
D: -
DNA: TGTGCCAGCAGTTTCCTCTCCGGTTGGGGCCCCTACAATGAGCAGTTCTTC
CDR3: CASSFLSGWGPYNEQFF

size: few
length: 18
V: TRBV27
J: TRBJ2-1
D: TRBD2
DNA: TGTGCCAGCAGTTTACTCCCCATACTAGCGGGAGACTACAATGAGCAGTTCTTC
CDR3: CASSLLPILAGDYNEQFF

size: many
length: 15
V: TRBV5-4
J: TRBJ2-7
D: TRBD1
DNA: TGTGCCAGCAGCTGGGAACAGGGGAATGGTTACGAGCAGTACTTC
CDR3: CASSWEQGNGYEQYF

size: many
length: 15
V: TRBV7-3
J: TRBJ2-1
D: -
DNA: TGTGCCAGCAGACCGACACCAGGCTCCTACAATGAGCAGTTCTTC
CDR3: CASRPTPGSYNEQFF